This T cell receptor (beta chain) was identified in a study of cytomegalovirus exposure and HLA in healthy donors. General observations from the study: Versus the approximately 700-donor mean, an Asian-associated ancestry cluster reportedly showed fewer N-insertions in a later analysis.

As concerns this clone: Its antigen is still unknown.

Germline V CDR1 and CDR2: MNHNY, SVGAGI (reference sequence). V shed 6 bases, J shed 2 bases, and the junction held 4 bases outside the gene matches. CDR3 length equals 14 residues. PCR was performed using 60 Vbeta and 13 Jbeta primers. Original processing methods: Counted up in a later analysis, unique TCR beta chains came to about 80 million, with around 9.9 million shared. The assay was immunoSEQ multiplex PCR, and TCRdb's table has in-frame clones only and misses some. D and trimming were read from the DNA, whereas the V and J calls and clone size are those reported in that table. The sample carries about 69,000 clones, about 73% recorded once.

Sequenced sample: PBMCs. The chain couples TRBV6-6 to TRBJ1-3; 7 bases fit TRBD1. The TCR was taken from a woman in her 30s in good health and CMV-seronegative. DNA for the CDR3: TGTGCCAGCAGGACCGGGACAGCTGGAAACACCATATATTTT. Encoded protein: CASRTGTAGNTIYF.